The source of this T cell receptor beta chain is a study of OX40 agonist ivuxolimab in advanced cancers. Whole-study context: Ivuxolimab is an agonistic anti-OX40 (CD134) antibody, and patients were treated with it. Patients were infused with ivuxolimab every 2 weeks at 0.01 to 10 mg/kg. Study observations and caveats: Clonal expansion was seen in CD4+ and CD8+ blood T cells by week 6 at 0.1 to 3.0 mg/kg.

Profiling relied on immunoSEQ multiplex PCR, and the TCRdb table lists in-frame clones only, not all of them. The sample includes 70,000 or so clones, 92% seen only once; the top ten take approximately 9.3%. Turning to this clone: Its matching antigen is unknown.

This CDR3 comprises 14 residues. Trimming shortened V by 6 bases and J by 3 bases, and 12 bases separated the two germline ends. Germline-derived CDR1 and CDR2 are MNHEY and SMNVEV (reference sequence). This sequence was found in an adult with an advanced solid tumor such as melanoma, head and neck, liver or kidney cancer. The source was CD4+ or CD8+ T cells sorted from blood, collected in a trial of the OX40 agonist ivuxolimab. The chain recombines TRBV27 with TRBJ2-1; D may be TRBD1 or TRBD2 (5 bases each). CDR3 sequence: CASSRDGNYNEQFF. As DNA, the CDR3 is TGTGCCAGCAGCCGGGACGGGAACTACAATGAGCAGTTCTTC.